Described below is a single T cell receptor beta chain sequence and its context. This sample stems from a study of cytomegalovirus exposure and HLA in healthy donors. PCR used 60 Vbeta primers and 13 Jbeta primers. TCRdb's table, derived via immunoSEQ multiplex PCR, lists solely in-frame clones and lacks some. In the table there are more than 120,000 clones, 75% to 85% of which are singletons. What was sequenced was PBMCs. The receptor was derived from a woman in her thirties or forties in good health and CMV-seropositive.

The CDR3 spells CASSSPGMTYEQYF. In DNA form, the CDR3 reads TGTGCCAGCAGCTCCCCCGGTATGACCTACGAGCAGTACTTC. J is TRBJ2-7 and V is TRBV7-9; D is unclear. V dropped 4 bases and J dropped 2 bases, with 12 bases sitting between them. The length of the CDR3 is 14 residues. Germline CDR1 reads SEHNR; CDR2 reads FQNEAQ (reference sequence).